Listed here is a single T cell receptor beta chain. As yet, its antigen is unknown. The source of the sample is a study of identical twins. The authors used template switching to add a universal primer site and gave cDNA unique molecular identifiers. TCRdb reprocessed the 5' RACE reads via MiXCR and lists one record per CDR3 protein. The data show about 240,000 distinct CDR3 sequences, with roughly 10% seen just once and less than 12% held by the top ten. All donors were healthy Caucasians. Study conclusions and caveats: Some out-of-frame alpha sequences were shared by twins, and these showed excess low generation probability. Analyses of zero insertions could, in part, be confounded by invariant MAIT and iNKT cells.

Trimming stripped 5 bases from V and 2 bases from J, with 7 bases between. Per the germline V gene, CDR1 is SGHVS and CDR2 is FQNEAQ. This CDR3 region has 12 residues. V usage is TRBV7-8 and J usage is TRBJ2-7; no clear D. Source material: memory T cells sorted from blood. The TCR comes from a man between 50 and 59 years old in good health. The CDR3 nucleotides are TGTGCCAGCAGCCGCCTCGCCTACGAGCAGTACTTC. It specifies CASSRLAYEQYF.